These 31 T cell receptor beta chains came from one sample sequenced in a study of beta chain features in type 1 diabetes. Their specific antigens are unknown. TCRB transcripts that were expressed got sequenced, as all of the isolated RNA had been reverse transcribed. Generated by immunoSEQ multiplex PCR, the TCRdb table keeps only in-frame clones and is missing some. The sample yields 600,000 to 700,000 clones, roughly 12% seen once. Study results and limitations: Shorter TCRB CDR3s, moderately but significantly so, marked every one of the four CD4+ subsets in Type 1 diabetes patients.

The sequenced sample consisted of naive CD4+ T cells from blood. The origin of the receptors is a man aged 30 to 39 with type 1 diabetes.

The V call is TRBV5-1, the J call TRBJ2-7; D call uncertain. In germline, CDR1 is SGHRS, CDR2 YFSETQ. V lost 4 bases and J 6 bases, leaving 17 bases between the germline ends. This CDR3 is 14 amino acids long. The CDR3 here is CASSISQISSEQYF. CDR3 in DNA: TGCGCCAGCAGCATTTCTCAGATCTCTTCCGAGCAGTACTTC.

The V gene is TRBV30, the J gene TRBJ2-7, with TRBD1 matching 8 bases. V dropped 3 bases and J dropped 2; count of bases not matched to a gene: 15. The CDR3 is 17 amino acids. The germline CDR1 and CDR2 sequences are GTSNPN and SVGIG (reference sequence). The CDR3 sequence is CAWRKYPGQGYTYEQYF. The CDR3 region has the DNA TGTGCCTGGAGGAAATACCCCGGACAGGGTTACACCTACGAGCAGTACTTC.

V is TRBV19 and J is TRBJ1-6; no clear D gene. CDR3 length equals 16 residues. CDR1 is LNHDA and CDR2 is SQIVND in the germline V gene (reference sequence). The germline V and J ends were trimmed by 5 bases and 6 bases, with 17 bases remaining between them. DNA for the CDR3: TGTGCCAGTAGTCGTGAGGCCTCCCCCCTTAATTCACCCCTCCACTTT. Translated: CASSREASPLNSPLHF.

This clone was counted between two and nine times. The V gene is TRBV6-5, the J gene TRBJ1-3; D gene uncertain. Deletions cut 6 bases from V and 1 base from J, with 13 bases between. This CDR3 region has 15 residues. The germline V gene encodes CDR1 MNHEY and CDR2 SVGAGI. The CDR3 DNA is TGTGCCAGCAGCCGGGGAGGGTTATCTGGAAACACCATATATTTT. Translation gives CASSRGGLSGNTIYF.

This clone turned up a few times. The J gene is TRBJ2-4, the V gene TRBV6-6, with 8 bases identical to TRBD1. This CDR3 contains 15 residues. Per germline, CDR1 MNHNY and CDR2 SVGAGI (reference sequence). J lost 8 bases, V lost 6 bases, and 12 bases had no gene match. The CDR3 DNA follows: TGTGCCAGCAGCCGTCCGGACAGGGAAGGGGACATTCAGTACTTC. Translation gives CASSRPDREGDIQYF.

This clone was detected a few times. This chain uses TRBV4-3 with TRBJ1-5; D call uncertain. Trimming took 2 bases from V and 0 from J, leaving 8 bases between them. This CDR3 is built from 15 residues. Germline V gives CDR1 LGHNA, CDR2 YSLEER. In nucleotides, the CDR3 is TGCGCCAGCAGCCAAAATCCGAGTAGCAATCAGCCCCAGCATTTT. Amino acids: CASSQNPSSNQPQHF.

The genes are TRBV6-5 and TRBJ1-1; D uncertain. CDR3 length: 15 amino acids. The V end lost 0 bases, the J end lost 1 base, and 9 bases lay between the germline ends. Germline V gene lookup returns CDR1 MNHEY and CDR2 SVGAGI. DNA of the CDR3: TGTGCCAGCAGTTACTCAGGCAGGTGGAACACTGAAGCTTTCTTT. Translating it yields CASSYSGRWNTEAFF.

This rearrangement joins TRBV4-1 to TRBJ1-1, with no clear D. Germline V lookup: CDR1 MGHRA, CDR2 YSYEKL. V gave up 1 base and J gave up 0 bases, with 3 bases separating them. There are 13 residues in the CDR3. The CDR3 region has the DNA TGCGCCAGCAGCCAAGCGATGAACACTGAAGCTTTCTTT. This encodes CASSQAMNTEAFF.

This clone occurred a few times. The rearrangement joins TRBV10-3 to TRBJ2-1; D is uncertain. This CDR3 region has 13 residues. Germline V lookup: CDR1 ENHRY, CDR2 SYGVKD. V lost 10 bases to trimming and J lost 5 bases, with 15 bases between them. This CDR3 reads CATGPTLDNEQFF. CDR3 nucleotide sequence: TGTGCCACCGGCCCAACCTTAGACAATGAGCAGTTCTTC.

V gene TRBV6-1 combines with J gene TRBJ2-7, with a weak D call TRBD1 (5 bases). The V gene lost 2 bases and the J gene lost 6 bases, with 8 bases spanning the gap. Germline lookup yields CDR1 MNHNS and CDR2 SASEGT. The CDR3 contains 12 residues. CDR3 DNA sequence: TGTGCCAGCAGTGAACAGGGCGGCGAGCAGTACTTC. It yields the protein CASSEQGGEQYF.

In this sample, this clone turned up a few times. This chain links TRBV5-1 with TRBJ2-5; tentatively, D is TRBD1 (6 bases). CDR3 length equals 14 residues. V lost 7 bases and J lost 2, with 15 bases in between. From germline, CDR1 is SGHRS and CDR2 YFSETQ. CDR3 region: CASVAGDLQETQYF. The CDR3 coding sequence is TGCGCCAGCGTAGCAGGGGACCTACAAGAGACCCAGTACTTC.

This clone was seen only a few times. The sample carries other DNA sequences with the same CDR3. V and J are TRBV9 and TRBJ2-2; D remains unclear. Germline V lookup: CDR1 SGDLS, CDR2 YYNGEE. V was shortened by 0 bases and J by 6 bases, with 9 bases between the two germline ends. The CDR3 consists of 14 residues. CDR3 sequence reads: CASSVAPGAGELFF. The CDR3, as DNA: TGTGCCAGCAGCGTAGCTCCCGGTGCCGGGGAGCTGTTTTTT.

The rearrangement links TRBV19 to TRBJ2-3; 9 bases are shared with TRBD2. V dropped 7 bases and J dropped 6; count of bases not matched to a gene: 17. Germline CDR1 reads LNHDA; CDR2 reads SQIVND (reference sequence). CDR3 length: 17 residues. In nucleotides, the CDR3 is TGTGCCAGTACCCCCGTACATGGTAGCGGGGGAAGGGATACGCAGTATTTT. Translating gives CASTPVHGSGGRDTQYF.

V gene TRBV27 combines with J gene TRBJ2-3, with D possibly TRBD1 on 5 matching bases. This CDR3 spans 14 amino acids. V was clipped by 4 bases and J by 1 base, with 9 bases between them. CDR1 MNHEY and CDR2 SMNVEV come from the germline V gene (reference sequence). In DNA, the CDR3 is TGTGCCAGCAGTTGGTGGGGCGGCACAGATACGCAGTATTTT. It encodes CASSWWGGTDTQYF.

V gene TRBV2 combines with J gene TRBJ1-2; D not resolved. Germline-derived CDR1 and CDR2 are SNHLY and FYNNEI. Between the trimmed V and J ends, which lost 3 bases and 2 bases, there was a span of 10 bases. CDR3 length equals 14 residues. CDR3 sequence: CASSDGPENYGYTF. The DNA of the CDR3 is TGTGCCAGCAGTGATGGGCCTGAAAACTATGGCTACACCTTC.

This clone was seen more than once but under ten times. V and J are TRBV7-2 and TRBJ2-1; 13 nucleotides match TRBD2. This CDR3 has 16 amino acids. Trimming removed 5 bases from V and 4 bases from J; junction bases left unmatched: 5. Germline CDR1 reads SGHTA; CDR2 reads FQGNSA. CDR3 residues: CASSLGTSGVYNEQFF. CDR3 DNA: TGTGCCAGCAGCCTAGGGACTAGCGGGGTATACAATGAGCAGTTCTTC.

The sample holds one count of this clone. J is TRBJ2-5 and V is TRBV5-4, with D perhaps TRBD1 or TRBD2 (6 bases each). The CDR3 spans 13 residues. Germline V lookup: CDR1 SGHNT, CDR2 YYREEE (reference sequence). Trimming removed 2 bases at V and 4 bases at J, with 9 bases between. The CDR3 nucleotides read TGTGCCAGCAGCTTCGGGGGCGTAGAGACCCAGTACTTC. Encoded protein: CASSFGGVETQYF.

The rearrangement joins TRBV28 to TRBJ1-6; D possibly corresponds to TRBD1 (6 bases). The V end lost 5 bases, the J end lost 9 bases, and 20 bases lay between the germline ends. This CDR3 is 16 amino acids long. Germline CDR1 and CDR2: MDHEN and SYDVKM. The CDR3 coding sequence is TGTGCCAGCAGTACCACAGGGTTAGGGGTTGGTTCACCCCTCCACTTT. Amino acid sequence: CASSTTGLGVGSPLHF.

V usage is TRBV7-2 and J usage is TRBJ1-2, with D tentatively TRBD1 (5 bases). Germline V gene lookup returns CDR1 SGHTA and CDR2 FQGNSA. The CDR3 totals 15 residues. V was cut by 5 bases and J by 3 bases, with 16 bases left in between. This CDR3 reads CASSPQKGRDYGYTF. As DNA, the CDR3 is TGTGCCAGCAGCCCTCAGAAGGGGCGCGACTATGGCTACACCTTC.

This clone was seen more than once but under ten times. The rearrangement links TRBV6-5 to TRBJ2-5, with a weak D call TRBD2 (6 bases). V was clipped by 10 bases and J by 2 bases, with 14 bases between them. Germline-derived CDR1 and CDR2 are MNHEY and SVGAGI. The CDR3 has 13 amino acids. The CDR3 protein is CATKRAKQETQYF. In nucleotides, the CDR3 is TGTGCCACCAAGCGGGCAAAGCAAGAGACCCAGTACTTC.

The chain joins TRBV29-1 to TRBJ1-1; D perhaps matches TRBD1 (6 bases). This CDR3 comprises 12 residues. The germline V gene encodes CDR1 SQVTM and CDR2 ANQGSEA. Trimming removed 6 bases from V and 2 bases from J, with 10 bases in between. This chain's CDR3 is CSVGQYNTEAFF. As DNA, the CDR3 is TGCAGCGTCGGACAGTATAACACTGAAGCTTTCTTT.

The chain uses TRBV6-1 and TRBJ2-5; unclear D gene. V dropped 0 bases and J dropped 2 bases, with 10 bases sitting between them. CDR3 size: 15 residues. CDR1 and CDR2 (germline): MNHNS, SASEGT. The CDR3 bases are TGTGCCAGCAGTGAAGCCCCTTGGCGGCAAGAGACCCAGTACTTC. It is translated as CASSEAPWRQETQYF.

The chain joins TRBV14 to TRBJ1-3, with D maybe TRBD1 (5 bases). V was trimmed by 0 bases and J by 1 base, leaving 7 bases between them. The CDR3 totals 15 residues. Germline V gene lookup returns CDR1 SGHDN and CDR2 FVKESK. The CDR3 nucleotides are TGTGCCAGCAGCCAAGAGGGACTTTCTGGAAACACCATATATTTT. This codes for CASSQEGLSGNTIYF.

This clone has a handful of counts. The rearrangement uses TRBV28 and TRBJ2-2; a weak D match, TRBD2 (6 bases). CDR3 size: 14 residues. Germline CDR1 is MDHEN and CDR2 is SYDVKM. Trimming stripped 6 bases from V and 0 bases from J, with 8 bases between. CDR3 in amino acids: CASRAGPNTGELFF. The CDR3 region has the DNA TGTGCCAGCAGGGCGGGGCCGAACACCGGGGAGCTGTTTTTT.

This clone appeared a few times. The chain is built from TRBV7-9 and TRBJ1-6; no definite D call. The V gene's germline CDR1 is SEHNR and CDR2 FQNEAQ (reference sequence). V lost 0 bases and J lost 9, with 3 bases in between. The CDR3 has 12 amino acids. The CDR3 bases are TGTGCCAGCAGCTTAGCGGGTTCACCCCTCCACTTT. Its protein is CASSLAGSPLHF.

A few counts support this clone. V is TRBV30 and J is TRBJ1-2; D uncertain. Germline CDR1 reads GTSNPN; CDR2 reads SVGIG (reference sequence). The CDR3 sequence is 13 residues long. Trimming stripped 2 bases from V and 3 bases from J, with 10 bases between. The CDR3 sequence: CAWSPEGDYGYTF. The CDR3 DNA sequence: TGTGCCTGGAGTCCCGAGGGCGACTATGGCTACACCTTC.

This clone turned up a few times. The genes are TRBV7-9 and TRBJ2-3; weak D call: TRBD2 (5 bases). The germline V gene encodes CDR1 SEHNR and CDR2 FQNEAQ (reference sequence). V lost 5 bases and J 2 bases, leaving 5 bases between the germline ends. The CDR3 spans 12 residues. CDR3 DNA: TGTGCCAGCAGCCGGGACACAGATACGCAGTATTTT. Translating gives CASSRDTDTQYF.

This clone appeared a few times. The CDR3 bases are TGTGCCAGTACCATGACAGCCTCTGGGGCCAACGTCCTGACTTTC. This codes for CASTMTASGANVLTF. The rearrangement uses TRBV19 and TRBJ2-6, with D possibly matching TRBD1 (5 bases). The CDR3 loop spans 15 amino acids. V was trimmed by 7 bases and J by 0 bases, leaving 10 bases between them. Germline V gene data show CDR1 as LNHDA and CDR2 as SQIVND (reference sequence).

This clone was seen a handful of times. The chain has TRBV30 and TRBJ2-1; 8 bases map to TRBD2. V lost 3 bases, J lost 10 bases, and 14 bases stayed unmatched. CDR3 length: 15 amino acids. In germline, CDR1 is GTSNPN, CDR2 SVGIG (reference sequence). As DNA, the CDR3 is TGTGCCTGGAGCGCCGGGACTAGTGACCGGGGCGAGCAGTTCTTC. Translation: CAWSAGTSDRGEQFF. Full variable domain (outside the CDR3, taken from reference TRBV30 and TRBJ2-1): SQTIHQWPATLVQPVGSPLSLECTVEGTSNPNLYWYRQAAGRGLQLLFYSVGIGQISSEVPQNLSASRPQDRQFILSSKKLLLSDSGFYLCAWSAGTSDRGEQFFGPGTRLTVL.

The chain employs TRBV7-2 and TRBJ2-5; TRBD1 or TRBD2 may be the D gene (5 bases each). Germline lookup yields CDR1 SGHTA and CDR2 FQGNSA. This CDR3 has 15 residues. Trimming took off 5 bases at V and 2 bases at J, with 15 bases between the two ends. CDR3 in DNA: TGTGCCAGCAGCCAAAGAGGGACGACTCAAGAGACCCAGTACTTC. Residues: CASSQRGTTQETQYF.

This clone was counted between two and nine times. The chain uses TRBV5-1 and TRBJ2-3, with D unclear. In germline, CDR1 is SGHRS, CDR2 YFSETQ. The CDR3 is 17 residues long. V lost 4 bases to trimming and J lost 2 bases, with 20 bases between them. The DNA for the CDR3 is TGCGCCAGCAGCGCCTCCATACAGTACTGGACCACAGATACGCAGTATTTT. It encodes CASSASIQYWTTDTQYF.